This T cell receptor (beta chain) was retrieved from a study of patients and donors after allogeneic stem cell transplantation (dated by TCRdb to 2018 to 2021). Libraries were made using RT-PCR. Reads for this sample came from a NextSeq 550. Starting from the raw public reads, TCRdb applied fastp trimming at Q25, assembled clones with MiXCR and retained in-frame beta chains. One record per CDR3 amino acid sequence lists the most common genes and DNA. The sample table records roughly 8,800 distinct CDR3 sequences; about 4% of these occur just once. The ten largest clones add up to 15% to 20% of the sample. The germline V end is reduced by 6 bases and the J end by 10 bases; junction bases left unmatched: 24. From a lookup of the germline V gene, CDR1 and CDR2 are LGHNT and FRNRAP. CDR3 length: 17 amino acids, cysteine to phenylalanine. The read is trimmed to its CDR3 DNA, 51 bases read in frame from base 1.

Remarks on this clonotype: This receptor's antigen is unknown. No much larger clonotype is one base removed from it; base qualities were not supplied.

The TCR originated in a human donor who was either an allogeneic HSCT recipient or a stem cell or donor lymphocyte infusion donor (not recorded which). It is not recorded whose cells these are; they may come from a transplant donor. Source material: blood, either unsorted or a sorted T cell fraction (not recorded which). The chain is encoded by TRBV12-5 joined to TRBJ2-7; 7 central bases correspond to TRBD2. This receptor carries the CDR3 CASGLSLGSGEGPKQYF. The DNA sequence is given as TGTGCTAGTGGCCTTTCTTTAGGAAGCGGGGAGGGCCCAAAACAGTACTTC.